This TCR beta chain was identified during a study of glioma-infiltrating T cells. Findings and caveats of the study: Tissue and blood shared very few CDR3 sequences. Above-expected tissue-blood divergence occurred in all gliomas, most in low-grade ones.

In regard to this clonotype: Its target is not known.

Using RNA template, CDR3s of TCR alpha and beta were amplified with iRepertoire arm-PCR. Input was roughly 85-450 ng of tissue mRNA or PBMC total RNA. TCRdb re-called the multiplex PCR reads through MiXCR, storing one row per CDR3 protein. The profile shows more than 110,000 distinct CDR3 sequences, 35% to 50% of them singletons. The receptor's source is a human donor with low-grade glioma or glioblastoma, undergoing nonglioma brain surgery, or in good health (not recorded which). Sequencing was carried out using glioma tissue, nonneoplastic brain tissue, or PBMCs (not recorded which).

In nucleotides, the CDR3 is TGTGCCACCAGCAGGGACGTCAATGAGCAGTTCTTC. This sequence encodes CATSRDVNEQFF. The rearrangement joins TRBV15 to TRBJ2-1; D remains ambiguous. The CDR3 has 12 amino acids. Germline V CDR1 and CDR2: LNHNV, YYDKDF (reference sequence). V dropped 3 bases and J dropped 6 bases, with 6 bases sitting between them.